The table lists the clone carrying this T cell receptor beta chain with many counts. Time point given: after neoadjuvant nivolumab, at surgical resection. This sample was included in a study of neoadjuvant anti-PD-1 for oral cavity cancer. TCRdb's table, derived via immunoSEQ multiplex PCR, lists solely in-frame clones and lacks some. This table has 14,000 to 15,000 clones, roughly 35% appearing once. V dropped 6 bases and J dropped 3 bases, with 16 bases sitting between them. The CDR3 loop spans 15 amino acids. From germline, CDR1 is LGHNA and CDR2 YSLEER. Sequenced here: tumor tissue, sampled after nivolumab (anti-PD-1) treatment. The sequence was obtained from a person aged 40 to 85 with oral cavity squamous cell carcinoma. V gene TRBV4-3 combines with J gene TRBJ2-3, with no clear D. CDR3 in DNA: TGCGCCAGCAGTAGGCGGCTGCTGACAACAGATACGCAGTATTTT. Residues: CASSRRLLTTDTQYF.